This passage covers 11 T cell receptor beta chains from one sample sequenced in a study of tumor-infiltrating lymphocytes in primary liver carcinoma. Total RNA and DNA came together from roughly 20-30 mg of bulk tissue without cell sorting. With roughly 500 ng total RNA as template and a constant-region primer, TCR beta cDNA was made. Modified slightly, ARM-PCR produced TCR beta libraries over three nested multiplex PCR rounds. PCR rounds one and two used TRBV1-TRBV30 forward primers with a C-beta reverse primer for 10 cycles each. TCRdb reanalysed the multiplex PCR reads using MiXCR and keeps one entry per CDR3 protein. The repertoire includes some 180,000 distinct CDR3 sequences, around four fifths of them detected once, and 18% sits in the top ten. The sequenced sample was tumor tissue from primary liver carcinoma. The source is a man aged 40-50 years with primary liver carcinoma and hepatitis B virus infection.

This clonotype was observed a handful of times. Lacking the conserved final phenylalanine or tryptophan, this CDR3 likely reflects a read error. The chain has TRBV14 and TRBJ2-1, with 8 bases aligning to TRBD2. Germline V gene lookup returns CDR1 SGHDN and CDR2 FVKESK. There are 16 residues in the CDR3. CDR3 amino acids: CVSSAVAGWVNNEQFL. The CDR3 nucleotides are TGTGTCAGCAGTGCCGTAGCGGGATGGGTAAACAATGAACAGTTCTTG.

Of note for this clonotype: One end of the junction is discordant with germline, which a read error may explain. The chain has TRBV12-3 or TRBV12-4 and TRBJ2-1, with D possibly TRBD2 on 5 matching bases. This CDR3 spans 13 amino acids. In DNA form, the CDR3 reads TGTACCAGCCCATTCGGCGGAGGCAATAAGCAGTTCTTC. It encodes CTSPFGGGNKQFF.

On this clonotype itself: With a much larger clone just one base away, this may be a read error. The chain uses TRBV7-9 and TRBJ2-7; TRBD1 aligns across 9 bases. After removal of 5 bases from V and 12 bases from J, the junction contained 8 bases not matched to a gene. This CDR3 comprises 12 residues. Germline-derived CDR1 and CDR2 are SEHNR and FQNEAQ (reference sequence). CDR3 sequence reads: CASSRDREPRYF. For the CDR3, the DNA is TGTGCCAGCAGCAGGGACAGGGAACCGAGGTACTTC. Combining the CDR3 with reference TRBV7-9 and TRBJ2-7 gives the whole variable domain DTGVSQNPRHKITKRGQNVTFRCDPISEHNRLYWYRQTLGQGPEFLTYFQNEAQLEKSRLLSDRFSAERPKGSFSTLEIQRTEQGDSAMYLCASSRDREPRYFGPGTRLTVT.

About this clonotype itself: One end of the junction varies from germline; a read error may be responsible. The chain has TRBV4-1 and TRBJ1-6, with D unresolved. Germline CDR1 MGHRA, CDR2 YSYEKL. The CDR3 is made up of 12 amino acids. The CDR3 protein is CASNQSDSPIHF. The DNA for the CDR3 is TGCGCCAGCAACCAGTCGGATTCACCCATCCACTTT.

In the case of this clonotype: The junction departs from the called germline gene at one end, perhaps through a read error. The rearrangement uses TRBV18 and TRBJ2-5, with D maybe TRBD2 (5 bases). Germline CDR1 KGHSH, CDR2 LQKENI. The CDR3 sequence is 15 residues long. The CDR3: CASSLQLASGETQYF. The DNA for the CDR3 is TGTGCTAGCTCACTGCAACTCGCTTCGGGGGAGACCCAGTACTTC.

This clonotype was picked up many times. The genes are TRBV15 and TRBJ2-5, with 8 bases lining up with TRBD1. The CDR3 runs to 16 residues. From germline, CDR1 is LNHNV and CDR2 YYDKDF (reference sequence). With 1 base clipped from V and 4 bases from J, the junction kept 8 bases outside the gene matches. CDR3 protein: CATSRGGQGGRETQYF. The CDR3 DNA sequence: TGTGCCACCAGCAGAGGAGGACAGGGAGGTCGAGAGACCCAGTACTTC.

The chain couples TRBV2 to TRBJ2-1, with D maybe TRBD2 (5 bases). The CDR3 has 13 residues. Germline CDR1 and CDR2: SNHLY and FYNNEI. DNA of the CDR3: TGTCTCAGCACCCCTTTCGGGGACAATGAGCAGTTCTTC. Translated: CLSTPFGDNEQFF.

On this clonotype itself: Being one base from a much bigger clone, this may be a read error. CDR3: CASRARQNLYEQYF. In DNA form, the CDR3 reads TGTGCCAGCAGAGCGCGACAAAACCTCTACGAGCAGTACTTC. V gene TRBV28 combines with J gene TRBJ2-7; D not certain. Deletions cut 6 bases from V and 3 bases from J, with 15 bases between. The germline V gene encodes CDR1 MDHEN and CDR2 SYDVKM. The CDR3 covers 14 residues.

Points on this clonotype: The final CDR3 position lacks the conserved phenylalanine or tryptophan, pointing to a likely read error. This chain joins TRBV6-6 and TRBJ2-7; D is tentatively TRBD1 or TRBD2 (5 bases each). Germline V gene lookup returns CDR1 MNHNY and CDR2 SVGAGI (reference sequence). The CDR3 has 13 residues. V was cut by 4 bases and J by 10 bases, with 17 bases left in between. CDR3 in amino acids: CASSSGTATDQYL. The CDR3 DNA reads TGTGCCAGCAGTTCCGGGACGGCCACCGACCAGTACTTG.

This clonotype showed up just once. It is likely a read error, because the conserved phenylalanine at the end of the CDR3 is missing. The chain combines TRBV11-1 with TRBJ2-7; the match to TRBD1 covers 7 bases. Germline V gene sequence: CDR1 SGHAT, CDR2 FQDESV (reference sequence). This CDR3 contains 14 residues. Unmatched junction bases numbered 11, after V lost 9 bases and J lost 3 bases. The CDR3 loop is CARCLRTGVYEQYL. The CDR3 DNA reads TGTGCCAGGTGCTTACGGACAGGCGTCTACGAGCAGTACCTC.

Remarks on this clonotype: Mismatch with germline at one junction end may stem from a read error. This chain uses TRBV6-6 with TRBJ1-1; TRBD1 is a possible D gene (5 bases). Germline values: CDR1 MNHNY, CDR2 SVGAGI (reference sequence). The CDR3 is made up of 12 amino acids. Here the CDR3 DNA reads TGTGCCAGCGGCCAGACAGACACTGAAGCTCCCTTT. Protein sequence: CASGQTDTEAPF.